Below, one T cell receptor beta chain is given with its context. A Seattle source enrolled patients during active infection and followed them longitudinally. Original processing notes: Researchers report that nucleated cell counts were estimated from reference gene primer amplification. Only in-frame clones appear in the TCRdb table, and some are missing; sequencing was by immunoSEQ multiplex PCR. V and J calls and clone size are as listed in that table; D and trimming were resolved from the DNA. The sample records about 150,000 clones, 75% to 85% being singletons. This specimen comes from a study of blood T cell repertoires in COVID-19. Looking at the study overall: The study drew acute and convalescent COVID-19 samples from the United States, Italy and Spain. PBMCs, B-cell-depleted T cells, or T cells provided the cDNA or gDNA that made up the material.

CDR1 is SGHTA, CDR2 FQGNSA, per germline. Trimming shortened V by 2 bases and J by 4 bases, and 11 bases separated the two germline ends. CDR3 length: 15 residues. The sequence was collected from a woman in her fifties or sixties with COVID-19, enrolled during active disease. Sequenced: peripheral blood. The rearrangement uses TRBV7-2 and TRBJ1-4; no reliable D call. The CDR3 here is CASSLSSVRNEKLFF. The CDR3 DNA reads TGTGCCAGCAGCTTATCGTCGGTTCGTAATGAAAAACTGTTTTTT.